This entry lists 32 T cell receptor beta chains sequenced from one sample in a study of technical replicates of blood from four donors listed by TCRdb under 2017. Library preparation was by the immunoSEQ multiplex PCR assay. TCRdb holds this immuneACCESS table with in-frame rearrangements only. Some clones are missing; in checked studies, unresolved V genes explain under half, and the rest has no known cause. The sample table records tens of thousands of clones; 85% to 95% of these occur just once. In total, the top ten clones hold around 4% of the sample. Material: PBMCs. The source is a human donor in good health. Some clones in this sample may be carry-over from other donors' samples.

V gene TRBV7-3 combines with J gene TRBJ2-1; 7 positions agree with TRBD2. Germline CDR1 SGHTA, CDR2 FQGTGA. Trimming cost V 5 bases and J 4 bases; bases outside gene matches: 8. The CDR3 sequence is 15 residues long. The CDR3 sequence: CASSPAAGTYNEQFF. As DNA, the CDR3 is TGTGCCAGCAGCCCGGCAGCGGGGACTTACAATGAGCAGTTCTTC.

The V call is TRBV7-2, the J call TRBJ2-2; D gene uncertain. There are 15 residues in the CDR3. V was cut by 1 base and J by 2 bases, with 8 bases left in between. Germline CDR1 is SGHTA and CDR2 is FQGNSA. The CDR3 region has the DNA TGTGCCAGCAGCTTAGGGGCATCCAACACCGGGGAGCTGTTTTTT. It translates to CASSLGASNTGELFF. The variable domain in full, completed from reference TRBV7-2 and TRBJ2-2, reads GAGVSQSPSNKVTEKGKDVELRCDPISGHTALYWYRQSLGQGLEFLIYFQGNSAPDKSGLPSDRFSAERTGGSVSTLTIQRTQQEDSAVYLCASSLGASNTGELFFGEGSRLTVL.

This rearrangement joins TRBV5-1 to TRBJ1-4; TRBD1 is a possible D gene (6 bases). Germline V CDR1 and CDR2: SGHRS, YFSETQ. The CDR3 spans 15 residues. Trimming pared 4 bases from V and 3 bases from J, leaving 13 bases between. Here the CDR3 DNA reads TGCGCCAGCAGCGGTGGTACAGGGCCTAATGAAAAACTGTTTTTT. Amino acids: CASSGGTGPNEKLFF.

The chain is built from TRBV5-4 and TRBJ2-5; 14 nucleotides match TRBD2. The ends lost 4 bases at V and 5 bases at J; junction bases unmatched: 10. The germline V gene encodes CDR1 SGHNT and CDR2 YYREEE (reference sequence). The CDR3 is 17 amino acids. DNA of the CDR3: TGTGCCAGCAGCCCTACCTTGACTAGCGGGGGGGCCGAGACCCAGTACTTC. This translates into CASSPTLTSGGAETQYF.

The chain couples TRBV28 to TRBJ1-4; D gene unclear. This CDR3 is built from 15 residues. CDR1 is MDHEN, CDR2 SYDVKM, per germline. Trimming pared 4 bases from V and 2 bases from J, leaving 11 bases between. The CDR3 reads CASSSSGRTNEKLFF. The CDR3 bases are TGTGCCAGCAGTTCGAGCGGGAGGACTAATGAAAAACTGTTTTTT.

This clone has more than one count but fewer than ten. The V and J genes are TRBV6-5 and TRBJ2-7, with D unclear. V shed 0 bases and J shed 0 bases, with 9 bases lying between them. CDR1 is MNHEY and CDR2 is SVGAGI in the germline V gene. This CDR3 comprises 15 residues. The CDR3 loop is CASSYSPVDSYEQYF. Here the CDR3 DNA reads TGTGCCAGCAGTTACTCGCCGGTAGACTCCTACGAGCAGTACTTC.

This chain connects TRBV5-4 to TRBJ2-3; 8 nucleotides align to TRBD1. The junction had 6 bases not matched to a gene; V was cut back by 2 bases and J by 1 base. Looked up from germline, CDR1 is SGHNT and CDR2 is YYREEE (reference sequence). CDR3 length: 16 amino acids. The CDR3 DNA is TGTGCCAGCAGCTTTGGGGACAGGCCCGGCACAGATACGCAGTATTTT. The encoded protein is CASSFGDRPGTDTQYF. Full variable domain (remainder filled in from reference TRBV5-4 and TRBJ2-3): ETGVTQSPTHLIKTRGQQVTLRCSSQSGHNTVSWYQQALGQGPQFIFQYYREEENGRGNFPPRFSGLQFPNYSSELNVNALELDDSALYLCASSFGDRPGTDTQYFGPGTRLTVL.

V gene TRBV5-4 combines with J gene TRBJ2-7; 9 positions match TRBD1. CDR3 size: 14 residues. Germline CDR1 and CDR2: SGHNT and YYREEE (reference sequence). V was clipped by 3 bases and J by 6 bases; unmatched bases: 7. The CDR3 is CASSSGQGTSEQYF. The CDR3 coding sequence is TGTGCCAGCAGCTCGGGACAGGGAACGTCCGAGCAGTACTTC.

This sequence joins TRBV4-2 and TRBJ1-3; the D is unclear. The germline gives CDR1 LGHNA, CDR2 YNFKEQ. Trimming took 3 bases from V and 4 from J, leaving 13 bases between them. This CDR3 has 15 amino acids. The chain's CDR3 is CASSQSRGSGNTIYF. The CDR3 DNA is TGTGCCAGCAGCCAGTCAAGAGGCTCAGGAAACACCATATATTTT.

This chain links TRBV7-2 with TRBJ1-1; D ambiguous. V was clipped by 3 bases and J by 0 bases, with 20 bases between them. There are 18 residues in the CDR3. CDR1 and CDR2 (germline): SGHTA, FQGNSA. This CDR3 is CASSFLLGGRGLNTEAFF. The CDR3 DNA is TGTGCCAGCAGCTTCCTCTTGGGTGGAAGAGGCTTGAACACTGAAGCTTTCTTT. Based on the CDR3 plus reference TRBV7-2 and TRBJ1-1, the full variable domain is GAGVSQSPSNKVTEKGKDVELRCDPISGHTALYWYRQSLGQGLEFLIYFQGNSAPDKSGLPSDRFSAERTGGSVSTLTIQRTQQEDSAVYLCASSFLLGGRGLNTEAFFGQGTRLTVV.

This chain connects TRBV7-3 to TRBJ1-1, with unresolved D. The germline V and J ends were trimmed by 2 bases and 10 bases, with 14 bases remaining between them. The CDR3 consists of 13 residues. Germline-derived CDR1 and CDR2 are SGHTA and FQGTGA. The CDR3 coding sequence is TGTGCCAGCAGCTTATATGGGCGAGATGGAGCTTTCTTT. Translation: CASSLYGRDGAFF.

The V gene is TRBV11-2, the J gene TRBJ1-1; TRBD1 matches 7 bases. The CDR3 spans 14 residues. The germline V gene has CDR1 SGHAT and CDR2 FQNNGV. Trimming at V came to 5 bases and at J to 5 bases, leaving 8 bases not matched to a gene. The DNA for the CDR3 is TGTGCCAGCAGCCCACAACAGGGGAGGACTGAAGCTTTCTTT. The encoded protein is CASSPQQGRTEAFF. The full variable domain, completed using reference TRBV11-2 and TRBJ1-1, is EAGVAQSPRYKIIEKRQSVAFWCNPISGHATLYWYQQILGQGPKLLIQFQNNGVVDDSQLPKDRFSAERLKGVDSTLKIQPAKLEDSAVYLCASSPQQGRTEAFFGQGTRLTVV.

The chain is built from TRBV7-9 and TRBJ2-4; D perhaps matches TRBD1 (5 bases). Deletions cut 4 bases from V and 0 bases from J, with 7 bases between. This CDR3 has 14 residues. In germline, CDR1 is SEHNR, CDR2 FQNEAQ (reference sequence). This CDR3 is CASSSTVAKNIQYF. The CDR3 bases are TGTGCCAGCAGCTCGACAGTAGCCAAAAACATTCAGTACTTC.

The chain has TRBV5-6 and TRBJ2-7; 7 nucleotides agree with TRBD1. The junction had 3 bases not matched to a gene; V was cut back by 0 bases and J by 0 bases. Germline V lookup: CDR1 SGHDT, CDR2 YYEEEE. This CDR3 spans 15 amino acids. In DNA form, the CDR3 reads TGTGCCAGCAGCTTGGGACAGGGCTACTCCTACGAGCAGTACTTC. Residues: CASSLGQGYSYEQYF. The complete variable domain, with remaining parts taken from reference TRBV5-6 and TRBJ2-7, reads DAGVTQSPTHLIKTRGQQVTLRCSPKSGHDTVSWYQQALGQGPQFIFQYYEEEERQRGNFPDRFSGHQFPNYSSELNVNALLLGDSALYLCASSLGQGYSYEQYFGPGTRLTVT.

The chain has TRBV5-6 and TRBJ1-1, with no clear D. CDR1 is SGHDT, CDR2 YYEEEE, per germline. Trimming removed 4 bases from V and 5 bases from J, with 12 bases in between. CDR3 length: 13 residues. CDR3 nucleotides: TGTGCCAGCAGCCGACTCCTAAGGACTGAAGCTTTCTTT. Its protein product is CASSRLLRTEAFF.

V gene TRBV9 combines with J gene TRBJ2-4, with D possibly TRBD2 on 5 matching bases. Germline V CDR1 and CDR2: SGDLS, YYNGEE. The CDR3 is 13 residues long. The V and J ends lost 5 bases and 1 base respectively, with 7 bases between them. The CDR3 nucleotides are TGTGCCAGCAGTCCGGGGGCCAAAAACATTCAGTACTTC. Encoded protein: CASSPGAKNIQYF.

V usage is TRBV6-1 and J usage is TRBJ2-7; D is perhaps TRBD2 (6 bases). The CDR3 spans 13 residues. V was clipped by 8 bases and J by 2 bases, with 13 bases between them. Germline V CDR1 and CDR2: MNHNS, SASEGT. The DNA of the CDR3 is TGTGCCAGCGGGGACTTACCCACCTACGAGCAGTACTTC. Translation: CASGDLPTYEQYF.

The gene calls are TRBV5-8 and TRBJ1-5; 9 bases match TRBD1. CDR3 length equals 15 residues. The V gene's germline CDR1 is SGHTS and CDR2 YDEGEE. The V segment lost 3 bases and the J segment 6 bases; nucleotides outside the gene matches: 7. The CDR3 sequence: CASSWVGTGLQPQHF. The CDR3 bases are TGTGCCAGCAGCTGGGTCGGGACAGGGCTTCAGCCCCAGCATTTT. The whole variable domain, remainder taken from reference TRBV5-8 and TRBJ1-5, is EAGVTQSPTHLIKTRGQQATLRCSPISGHTSVYWYQQALGLGLQFLLWYDEGEERNRGNFPPRFSGRQFPNYSSELNVNALELEDSALYLCASSWVGTGLQPQHFGDGTRLSIL.

The chain uses TRBV27 and TRBJ1-2; TRBD1 is a possible D gene (5 bases). With 2 bases removed from V and 8 bases from J, the gap between germline ends came to 18 bases. Looked up from germline, CDR1 is MNHEY and CDR2 is SMNVEV (reference sequence). CDR3 size: 15 residues. The CDR3 DNA reads TGTGCCAGCAGTTTAACCCAGGCAGGGAAAGTCGGCTACACCTTC. Its translation is CASSLTQAGKVGYTF.

This clone came up once. The chain couples TRBV29-1 to TRBJ1-2; D call uncertain. Per germline, CDR1 SQVTM and CDR2 ANQGSEA. The CDR3 runs to 13 residues. Trimming left V 5 bases short and J 12 bases short, with 22 bases between. The CDR3 nucleotides are TGCAGCGTTAAGTATCCGGCGGCTATTAGCCACACCTTC. It specifies CSVKYPAAISHTF.

Note on this clone: The same CDR3 is also encoded by other DNA sequences in this sample. This chain connects TRBV6-5 to TRBJ1-5, with TRBD1 matching 9 bases. J lost 7 bases, V lost 4 bases, and 5 bases had no gene match. CDR3 length equals 14 residues. CDR1 and CDR2 (germline): MNHEY, SVGAGI. The DNA for the CDR3 is TGTGCCAGCAGTTTGACAGGGGGTGGACAGCCCCAGCATTTT. It is translated as CASSLTGGGQPQHF.

The chain employs TRBV14 and TRBJ2-5; TRBD2 matches at 8 bases. CDR1 and CDR2 (germline): SGHDN, FVKESK. The CDR3 runs to 18 residues. V lost 0 bases and J lost 3; bases outside the gene matches: 12. CDR3: CASSQDTGGGPPKETQYF. CDR3 nucleotides: TGTGCCAGCAGCCAAGATACCGGCGGGGGGCCCCCAAAAGAGACCCAGTACTTC.

The chain uses TRBV5-4 and TRBJ1-4; D perhaps matches TRBD1 (5 bases). The V gene lost 4 bases and the J gene lost 5 bases, with 18 bases spanning the gap. CDR3 size: 16 residues. Germline CDR1 and CDR2: SGHNT and YYREEE (reference sequence). CDR3 in DNA: TGTGCCAGCAGCCCGGGGAGGGGCCCCCGAAATGAAAAACTGTTTTTT. Amino acid sequence: CASSPGRGPRNEKLFF.

This chain links TRBV4-1 with TRBJ2-3; D not resolved. The V gene lost 1 base and the J gene lost 0 bases, with 5 bases spanning the gap. Germline V gene data show CDR1 as MGHRA and CDR2 as YSYEKL. The CDR3 extends over 14 amino acids. CDR3: CASSQVSSTDTQYF. As DNA, the CDR3 is TGCGCCAGCAGCCAAGTATCTAGCACAGATACGCAGTATTTT.

In this sample, this clone turned up once. The V gene is TRBV9, the J gene TRBJ2-5; 9 bases map to TRBD1. Germline V gives CDR1 SGDLS, CDR2 YYNGEE. CDR3 length equals 17 residues. The J segment lost 7 bases and the V segment lost 4 bases, leaving 17 bases of the junction unmatched. CDR3 amino acids: CASSPLQSGTGFGTQYF. The CDR3 DNA follows: TGTGCCAGCAGCCCATTACAATCCGGGACAGGGTTTGGGACCCAGTACTTC.

V is TRBV6-5 and J is TRBJ2-7, with TRBD1 matching 7 bases. V was pared by 5 bases and J by 2 bases, with 6 bases of the junction left unmatched. Germline CDR1 MNHEY, CDR2 SVGAGI. The CDR3 consists of 14 residues. The chain's CDR3 is CASSPGQSPYEQYF. The DNA for the CDR3 is TGTGCCAGCAGTCCGGGACAGTCCCCCTACGAGCAGTACTTC.

The CDR3 sequence is CASSLATGLRTPEQFF. The DNA for the CDR3 is TGTGCCAGCAGCTTAGCGACGGGACTCCGAACTCCAGAGCAGTTCTTC. This rearrangement joins TRBV7-2 to TRBJ2-1, with a weak D call TRBD2 (6 bases). The CDR3 is made up of 16 amino acids. V lost 0 bases and J 10 bases, leaving 19 bases between the germline ends. Germline V CDR1 and CDR2: SGHTA, FQGNSA. Combining the CDR3 with reference TRBV7-2 and TRBJ2-1 gives the whole variable domain GAGVSQSPSNKVTEKGKDVELRCDPISGHTALYWYRQSLGQGLEFLIYFQGNSAPDKSGLPSDRFSAERTGGSVSTLTIQRTQQEDSAVYLCASSLATGLRTPEQFFGPGTRLTVL.

The rearrangement links TRBV7-9 to TRBJ1-4; 9 bases map to TRBD1. Germline V gene lookup returns CDR1 SEHNR and CDR2 FQNEAQ (reference sequence). The CDR3 is 15 amino acids. Trimming at V came to 0 bases and at J to 7 bases, leaving 3 bases not matched to a gene. Here the CDR3 reads CASSLAGTGREKLFF. As DNA, the CDR3 is TGTGCCAGCAGCTTAGCCGGGACAGGGCGTGAAAAACTGTTTTTT.

The chain has TRBV2 and TRBJ1-1; 9 bases match TRBD1. V lost 6 bases, J lost 7 bases, and 6 bases stayed unmatched. Germline V gene lookup returns CDR1 SNHLY and CDR2 FYNNEI. This CDR3 is 13 amino acids long. The CDR3 region is CASSSGQGREAFF. DNA of the CDR3: TGTGCCAGCAGCTCGGGACAGGGCCGTGAAGCTTTCTTT.

The chain is built from TRBV10-3 and TRBJ1-1; 8 bases fit TRBD1. The germline V gene encodes CDR1 ENHRY and CDR2 SYGVKD. CDR3 size: 13 residues. V gave up 4 bases and J gave up 5 bases; unmatched junction bases: 3. CDR3 coding DNA: TGTGCCATCAGTGGACAGGGGAAGACTGAAGCTTTCTTT. It codes for CAISGQGKTEAFF.

This chain uses TRBV7-2 with TRBJ2-3, with TRBD1 matching 10 bases. Per the germline V gene, CDR1 is SGHTA and CDR2 is FQGNSA. The CDR3 is 16 amino acids. Unmatched junction bases numbered 9, after V lost 5 bases and J lost 4 bases. The CDR3 nucleotides read TGTGCCAGCAGCCCCTGGGACAGGGGAGGCGCAGATACGCAGTATTTT. Translated: CASSPWDRGGADTQYF.

The CDR3 loop is CASNPLGARGSGNTIYF. The CDR3 DNA reads TGTGCCAGCAACCCTCTTGGAGCAAGAGGTTCTGGAAACACCATATATTTT. This chain uses TRBV11-2 with TRBJ1-3; D gene uncertain. Germline loops: CDR1 SGHAT, CDR2 FQNNGV. The CDR3 spans 17 residues. The V gene lost 7 bases and the J gene lost 1 base, with 20 bases spanning the gap. Looking up the rest from reference TRBV11-2 and TRBJ1-3 gives the full variable domain: EAGVAQSPRYKIIEKRQSVAFWCNPISGHATLYWYQQILGQGPKLLIQFQNNGVVDDSQLPKDRFSAERLKGVDSTLKIQPAKLEDSAVYLCASNPLGARGSGNTIYFGEGSWLTVV.